Listed below are T cell receptor beta chains from one sample, sequenced in a study of T cells in Graves' hyperthyroidism and ophthalmopathy. Each CDR3 protein is one row after TCRdb ran MiXCR on the multiplex PCR reads. Of about 350,000 distinct CDR3 sequences in the sample, roughly 18% were seen once. The specimen sequenced was blood. These receptors all stem from a woman aged 40-49 years with Graves' ophthalmopathy. CDR3s include the opening cysteine and the closing phenylalanine or tryptophan. A D gene is named only where the DNA matches it firmly. Clone size is shown for a subset of rows, as once, few, many or a class of expanded clone.

clone_size | j_call | v_call | d_call | cdr3_nt | cdr3_aa
NA | TRBJ1-5 | TRBV7-9 | NA | TGTGCCAGCAGCTCCCCGGGGGGGGTGAGGCAGCCCCAGCATTTT | CASSSPGGVRQPQHF
many | TRBJ1-2 | TRBV12-3/TRBV12-4 | NA | TGTGCCAGCAGCCTTGAACCTCAATATGGCTACACCTTC | CASSLEPQYGYTF
NA | TRBJ2-7 | TRBV29-1 | TRBD1 | TGCAGCGTCACGGGACAGGGAACGACCTACGAGCAGTACTTC | CSVTGQGTTYEQYF
many | TRBJ1-1 | TRBV12-3/TRBV12-4 | NA | TGTGCCAGCAGTTTAAGGGGGATCCGAGGGACTGAAGCTTTCTTT | CASSLRGIRGTEAFF
NA | TRBJ1-1 | TRBV12-3/TRBV12-4 | NA | TGTGCCAGCAGAGCGAGCAAGGGTGAAGCTTTCTTT | CASRASKGEAFF
many | TRBJ1-2 | TRBV19 | TRBD1 | TGTGCCAGCCAAGAGACAGGGCGATTCGGCTACACCTTC | CASQETGRFGYTF
many | TRBJ2-5 | TRBV27 | NA | TGTGCCAGCAGTCCCTCTCAACAAGAGACCCAGTACTTC | CASSPSQQETQYF
many | TRBJ1-5 | TRBV19 | NA | TGTGCCAGTAGAGGCCGGGACTCGTGGGGTCAGCCCCAGCATTTT | CASRGRDSWGQPQHF
few | TRBJ1-2 | TRBV6-1 | NA | TGTGCCAGCAGTCGGGGATCTCTGGAAGGCTACACCTTC | CASSRGSLEGYTF
many | TRBJ2-7 | TRBV12-3/TRBV12-4 | TRBD2 | TGTGCCAGCAGCGGGACTAGCGGGCCCGGGCAGTACTTC | CASSGTSGPGQYF
many | TRBJ2-5 | TRBV2 | TRBD2 | TGTGCCAGCAGTGAGGGAACTAGCGGGAGGAGGCGCCGGTACTTC | CASSEGTSGRRRRYF
NA | TRBJ2-7 | TRBV7-2 | NA | TGTGCCAGCAGCTCCATGGGGGGGGCCCGCACCGAGCAGTACTTC | CASSSMGGARTEQYF
many | TRBJ2-7 | TRBV20-1 | NA | TGCAGTGCTATGTCAGTGAGTGGGTCGAGCGAGCAGTACTTC | CSAMSVSGSSEQYF
many | TRBJ1-1 | TRBV4-3 | NA | TGCGCCAGCAGCCAAGTCGTAGGGGAAGGCACTGAAGCTTTCTTT | CASSQVVGEGTEAFF
many | TRBJ1-1 | TRBV7-3 | TRBD1 | TGTGCCAGCAGCCAGGGGGCCCGCACTGAAGCTTTCTTT | CASSQGARTEAFF
NA | TRBJ2-7 | TRBV6-5 | NA | TGTGCCAGCAGTTACTCGAAAGGACCGAACTACGAGCAGTACTTC | CASSYSKGPNYEQYF
many | TRBJ2-5 | TRBV7-9 | NA | TGTGCCAGCAGTTCCTACTCAGAGACCCAGTACTTC | CASSSYSETQYF
many | TRBJ1-1 | TRBV6-5 | TRBD1 | TGTGCCAGCAGTACCGGGACAGGGGGCGTGAGGGCTGAAGCTTTCTTT | CASSTGTGGVRAEAFF
many | TRBJ2-2 | TRBV2 | NA | TGTGCCAGCAGTGAAGCTGGCGATCCCCTACGGCCCGGGGAGCTGTTTTTT | CASSEAGDPLRPGELFF
NA | TRBJ1-1 | TRBV6-5 | NA | TGTGCCAGCAGTTATTCCGGGGGGGGAACTGAAGCTTTCTTT | CASSYSGGGTEAFF
NA | TRBJ2-7 | TRBV4-1 | NA | TGCGCCAGCAGCCAAGATGGCGTCGGGGGAGACGAGCAGTACTTC | CASSQDGVGGDEQYF
many | TRBJ2-7 | TRBV27 | NA | TGTGCCAGCAGTTTATTCCAGGGATACGAGCAGTACTTC | CASSLFQGYEQYF
NA | TRBJ1-2 | TRBV6-1 | TRBD1 | TGTGCCACAGCGGGACAGGGCGGCTACTATGGCTACACCTTC | CATAGQGGYYGYTF
few | TRBJ2-2 | TRBV4-3 | TRBD1 | TGCGCCAGCAGCCATGCGGACAGGGCCACCGGGGAGCTGTTTTTT | CASSHADRATGELFF
few | TRBJ1-5 | TRBV12-3/TRBV12-4 | TRBD1 | TGTGCCAGCAGTTTCGGGACAGGGGGTGATCAGCCCCAGCATTTT | CASSFGTGGDQPQHF